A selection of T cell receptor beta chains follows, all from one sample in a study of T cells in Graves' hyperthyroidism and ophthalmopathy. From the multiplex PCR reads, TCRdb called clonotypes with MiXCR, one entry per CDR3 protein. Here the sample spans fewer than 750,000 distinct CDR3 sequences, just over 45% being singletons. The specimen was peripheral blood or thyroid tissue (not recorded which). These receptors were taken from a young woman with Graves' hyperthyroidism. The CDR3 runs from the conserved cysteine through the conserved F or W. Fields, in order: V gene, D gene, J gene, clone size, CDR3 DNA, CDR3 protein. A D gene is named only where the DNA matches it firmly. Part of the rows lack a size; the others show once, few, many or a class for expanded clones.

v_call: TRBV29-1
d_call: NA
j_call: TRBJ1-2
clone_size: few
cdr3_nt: TGCAGCCGGACCTCTGGGGGCAACTATGGCTACACCTTC
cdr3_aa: CSRTSGGNYGYTF

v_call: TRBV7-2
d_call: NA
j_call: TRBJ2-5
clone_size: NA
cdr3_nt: TGTGCCAGCAGCGACTACTTAGAAGAGACCCAGTACTTC
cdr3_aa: CASSDYLEETQYF

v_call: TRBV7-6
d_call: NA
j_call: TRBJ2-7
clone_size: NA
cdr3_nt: TGTGCCAGCAGCTTATCGACAGAAGTACGGCAGCACTTC
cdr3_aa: CASSLSTEVRQHF

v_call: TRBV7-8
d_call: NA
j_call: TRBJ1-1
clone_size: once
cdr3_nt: TGTGCCAGCAGCCTGGGGGCGGCTGGAAACACTGAAGCTTTCTTT
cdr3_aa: CASSLGAAGNTEAFF

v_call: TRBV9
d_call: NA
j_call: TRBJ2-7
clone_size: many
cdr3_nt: TGTGCCAGCAGCCCAGCAGTACGGGACGAGCAGTACTTC
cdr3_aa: CASSPAVRDEQYF

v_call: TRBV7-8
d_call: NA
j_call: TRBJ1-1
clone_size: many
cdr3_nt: TGTGCCAGCAGCTTCGACGAAGCTCGGACATCCTTCTTT
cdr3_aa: CASSFDEARTSFF

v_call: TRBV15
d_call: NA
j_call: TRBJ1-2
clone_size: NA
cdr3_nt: TGTGCCACCAGCGCACTAGCGGGGAACTATGGCTACACCTTC
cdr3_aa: CATSALAGNYGYTF

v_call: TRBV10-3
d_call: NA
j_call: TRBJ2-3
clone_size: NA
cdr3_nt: TGTGCCATCAGTGAGTCTCGCGTACAGGCGGACACAGATACGCAGTATTTT
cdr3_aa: CAISESRVQADTDTQYF

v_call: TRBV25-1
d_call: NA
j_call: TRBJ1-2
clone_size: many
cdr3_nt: TGTGCCAGCAGCTCTCAGAGGTATGGCTACACCTTC
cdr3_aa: CASSSQRYGYTF

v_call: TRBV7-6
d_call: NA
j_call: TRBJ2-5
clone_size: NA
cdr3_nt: TGTGCCAGCAGCCCAATGCGCGCCGGGGAGACCCAGTACTTC
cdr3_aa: CASSPMRAGETQYF

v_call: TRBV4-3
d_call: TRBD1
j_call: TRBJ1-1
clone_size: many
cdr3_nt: TGCGCCAGCAGCCATCAGACAGGGGGTCGGGAGAACACTGAAGCTTTCTTT
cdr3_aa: CASSHQTGGRENTEAFF

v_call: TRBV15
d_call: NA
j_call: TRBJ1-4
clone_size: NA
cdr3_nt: TGTGCCACCAGCAGGACAGTGCCTAATGAAAAACTGTTTTTT
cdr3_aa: CATSRTVPNEKLFF

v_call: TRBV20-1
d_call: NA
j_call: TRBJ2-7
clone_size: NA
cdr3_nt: TGCAGTGCTAGAGTGTCCAGGAAGAACACCGGGGAGCAGTACTTC
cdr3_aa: CSARVSRKNTGEQYF

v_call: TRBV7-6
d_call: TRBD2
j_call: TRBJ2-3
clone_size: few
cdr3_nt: TGTGCCAGCAGCTTCTCGTTTACTAGCGGGAGGTTTCGCACAGATACGCAGTATTTT
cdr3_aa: CASSFSFTSGRFRTDTQYF